The T cell receptor (beta chain) described here comes from a study of CD8 T cells in Susac syndrome. Random hexamers were used to reverse transcribe 0.5 to 1 ug of RNA. Via MiXCR, TCRdb re-called the immunoSEQ multiplex PCR reads, giving one row per CDR3 protein. The sample shows around 130,000 distinct CDR3 sequences, less than 95% of them seen only once. The TCR sequence derives from a human donor with multiple sclerosis. The sample comprised CD4+ T cells from PBMCs.

In DNA form, the CDR3 reads TGTGCCAGCAGCCCCCGGTGGCTAGCAGAGACCCAGTACTTC. Its protein product is CASSPRWLAETQYF. The rearrangement joins TRBV12-3 or TRBV12-4 to TRBJ2-5; D perhaps matches TRBD2 (5 bases). CDR3 length: 14 residues. The ends were cut back, 6 bases at V and 4 bases at J, with 15 bases in the middle.